What follows are 8 T cell receptor beta chains derived from one specimen sequenced in a study of STAT5B mutations in CD4+ large granular lymphocyte leukemia. Generated by immunoSEQ multiplex PCR, the TCRdb table keeps only in-frame clones and is missing some. This sample has roughly 32,000 clones, with 72% found just once. Material for sequencing was CD4+ T cells from blood buffy coats. The receptors shown here come from a human donor in good health.

V usage is TRBV7-2 and J usage is TRBJ2-3; the D gene is possibly TRBD1 (5 bases). CDR3 length: 16 residues. V was shortened by 5 bases and J by 0 bases, with 15 bases between the two germline ends. The germline CDR1 and CDR2 sequences are SGHTA and FQGNSA. The DNA of the CDR3 is TGTGCCAGCAGCCCCCAAGGGGCAGGGAGCACAGATACGCAGTATTTT. Protein sequence: CASSPQGAGSTDTQYF.

This sequence joins TRBV6-6 and TRBJ1-3; 9 bases match TRBD1. Germline V gene lookup returns CDR1 MNHNY and CDR2 SVGAGI (reference sequence). This CDR3 comprises 14 residues. CDR3 sequence (DNA): TGTGGAAGTTCGGGACAGGGTTCCGGAAACACCATATATTTT. Protein product: CGSSGQGSGNTIYF.

The table lists this clone with a few counts. This chain uses TRBV25-1 with TRBJ1-2, with D possibly TRBD1 on 6 matching bases. The germline V and J ends were trimmed by 10 bases and 2 bases, with 11 bases remaining between them. This CDR3 comprises 12 residues. Germline CDR1 reads MGHDK; CDR2 reads SYGVNS. CDR3 residues: CAISDRNYGYTF. The CDR3 DNA reads as TGTGCCATCTCAGACAGGAACTATGGCTACACCTTC.

This clone has just a few counts. The chain has TRBV27 and TRBJ1-4; no clear D gene. Per germline, CDR1 MNHEY and CDR2 SMNVEV (reference sequence). V was clipped by 5 bases and J by 0 bases, with 7 bases between them. CDR3 length equals 14 residues. CDR3 in amino acids: CASSEVSTNEKLFF. The CDR3 nucleotides are TGTGCCAGCAGTGAGGTTTCAACTAATGAAAAACTGTTTTTT. Drawing the rest from reference TRBV27 and TRBJ1-4, the complete variable domain is EAQVTQNPRYLITVTGKKLTVTCSQNMNHEYMSWYRQDPGLGLRQIYYSMNVEVTDKGDVPEGYKVSRKEKRNFPLILESPSPNQTSLYFCASSEVSTNEKLFFGSGTQLSVL.

V and J are TRBV7-2 and TRBJ2-5, with 11 bases lining up with TRBD2. J was trimmed by 2 bases and V by 5 bases; bases with no gene match: 7. The CDR3 runs 16 residues. CDR1 is SGHTA and CDR2 is FQGNSA in the germline V gene. CDR3 DNA: TGTGCCAGCAGCCCACCGAGACTAGCGGGGCAAGAGACCCAGTACTTC. Translation: CASSPPRLAGQETQYF.

The V call is TRBV5-1, the J call TRBJ2-3; D is possibly TRBD1 (6 bases). The CDR3 has 14 amino acids. V dropped 4 bases and J dropped 6 bases, with 15 bases sitting between them. Germline CDR1 and CDR2: SGHRS and YFSETQ. CDR3: CASSSGSRGDTQYF. Written as DNA, the CDR3 is TGCGCCAGCAGCAGTGGGTCCAGGGGCGATACGCAGTATTTT.

This chain connects TRBV4-3 to TRBJ2-3, with no clear D. V lost 1 base and J lost 3, with 11 bases in between. Germline CDR1 and CDR2: LGHNA and YSLEER. The CDR3 has 15 amino acids. CDR3 in DNA: TGCGCCAGCAGCCAAGCCCCCGGGTGGACAGATACGCAGTATTTT. Encoded protein: CASSQAPGWTDTQYF.

This sequence joins TRBV7-2 and TRBJ2-3; 8 nucleotides agree with TRBD2. Per the germline V gene, CDR1 is SGHTA and CDR2 is FQGNSA. This CDR3 has 15 residues. V lost 2 bases and J lost 4; bases outside the gene matches: 5. The chain's CDR3 is CASSLTAGVPDTQYF. DNA of the CDR3: TGTGCCAGCAGCTTAACAGCGGGGGTGCCAGATACGCAGTATTTT.